These 23 T cell receptor beta chains were sequenced from one sample in a study of Graves' ophthalmopathy and Graves' hyperthyroidism. For repertoire sequencing, the TCR beta CDR3 regions were amplified from RNA transcripts. Second-round multiplex PCR came after a first-round RT-PCR that employed HTBI primers. A single record per CDR3 protein comes from TCRdb applying MiXCR to the multiplex PCR reads. Among about 550,000 distinct CDR3 sequences listed, under 45% were seen once. Sequencing input: peripheral blood or thyroid tissue (not recorded which). The receptors here all came from an adult man with Graves' hyperthyroidism.

As concerns this clonotype: One end of the junction fails to match germline, which may point to a read error. This chain joins TRBV7-9 and TRBJ2-7; 12 nucleotides align to TRBD2. CDR1 SEHNR and CDR2 FQNEAQ come from the germline V gene (reference sequence). The CDR3 consists of 16 residues. The CDR3, as DNA: TGCGCCAGCAGCCAAGAGACTAGCGGGAGCTACAATGAGCAGTACTTC. Translation: CASSQETSGSYNEQYF.

In its sample, this clonotype was seen many times. The J gene is TRBJ2-2, the V gene TRBV19, with D possibly matching TRBD1 (5 bases). V dropped 6 bases and J dropped 1 base, with 12 bases sitting between them. The CDR3 is 15 amino acids. Germline V gives CDR1 LNHDA, CDR2 SQIVND (reference sequence). The CDR3 loop reads CASSRIQGNTGELFF. In DNA, the CDR3 is TGTGCCAGTAGCCGAATCCAGGGGAACACCGGGGAGCTGTTTTTT.

The rearrangement links TRBV7-3 to TRBJ2-5; possible D gene TRBD2, 6 bases. The J call may be wrong; the DNA end is better matched by TRBJ2-1. The length of the CDR3 is 17 residues. Germline lookup yields CDR1 SGHTA and CDR2 FQGTGA. The chain's CDR3 is CASSRRRLVESYNEQFF. DNA of the CDR3: TGTGCCAGCAGCCGCCGCAGACTAGTGGAGTCCTACAATGAGCAGTTCTTC.

This clonotype was seen a few times. The junction does not match germline at one end; this may be a read error. The rearrangement uses TRBV7-2 and TRBJ1-3; no clear D gene. This CDR3 is built from 12 residues. Germline CDR1 SGHTA, CDR2 FQGNSA. CDR3 loop: CASSSSGYTIYF. The CDR3 DNA follows: TGTGCCAGCAGCTCATCTGGATACACCATATATTTT.

This clonotype was seen ten or more times. The chain uses TRBV7-2 and TRBJ1-5; no clear D. V was clipped by 1 base and J by 10 bases, with 14 bases between them. CDR3 length equals 14 residues. Germline loops: CDR1 SGHTA, CDR2 FQGNSA. CDR3 coding DNA: TGTGCCAGCAGCTTAGACCGCCGGGTAGGACCCCAGCATTTT. As protein: CASSLDRRVGPQHF.

This clonotype was observed a few times. This sequence joins TRBV5-5 and TRBJ1-2; 7 bases map to TRBD1. Trimming removed 4 bases from V and 1 base from J; junction bases left unmatched: 7. This CDR3 comprises 15 residues. Germline V gene data show CDR1 as SGHKS and CDR2 as YYEKEE (reference sequence). The DNA of the CDR3 is TGTGCCAGCAGCCGTACGACAGGGAATAACTATGGCTACACCTTC. Translation: CASSRTTGNNYGYTF.

In the case of this clonotype: The CDR3 carries no conserved terminal phenylalanine or tryptophan, so it likely arises from a read error. The genes are TRBV4-1 and TRBJ2-7, with 10 nucleotides matching TRBD1. The ends lost 1 base at V and 4 bases at J; junction bases unmatched: 4. CDR1 MGHRA and CDR2 YSYEKL come from the germline V gene. This CDR3 spans 15 amino acids. CDR3 sequence: CASSQGPGQGYEQYS. CDR3 DNA sequence: TGCGCCAGCAGCCAAGGACCGGGACAGGGGTACGAGCAGTACTCC.

This clonotype was counted ten times or more. The chain recombines TRBV19 with TRBJ1-4; 7 bases are shared with TRBD1. The CDR3 is 14 amino acids. The ends lost 6 bases at V and 4 bases at J; junction bases unmatched: 5. Per the germline V gene, CDR1 is LNHDA and CDR2 is SQIVND (reference sequence). The CDR3: CASSLRGSNEKLFF. The CDR3 DNA is TGTGCCAGTAGCCTCAGGGGGAGTAATGAAAAACTGTTTTTT.

This clonotype was picked up one time. The chain carries TRBV2 and TRBJ1-5, with 10 bases identical to TRBD1. This CDR3 spans 15 amino acids. The V gene end was trimmed by 3 bases and the J gene end by 6 bases; junction bases not matched to a gene: 5. In germline, CDR1 is SNHLY, CDR2 FYNNEI. In DNA, the CDR3 is TGTGCCAGCAGTGACGGACAGGGGGTACTTCAGCCCCAGCATTTT. Its protein product is CASSDGQGVLQPQHF.

The V call is TRBV29-1, the J call TRBJ1-3; D gene ambiguous. V lost 4 bases and J lost 7, with 8 bases in between. The CDR3 is 11 residues long. Germline V lookup: CDR1 SQVTM, CDR2 ANQGSEA. The CDR3 region is CSVVTANTIYF. The CDR3 DNA reads as TGCAGCGTTGTAACAGCGAACACCATATATTTT.

The CDR3 here is CSVESDSLSGTDEQYF. The CDR3 nucleotides read TGCAGCGTTGAATCGGACAGCCTCTCGGGTACCGACGAGCAGTACTTC. The chain has TRBV29-1 and TRBJ2-7; D may be TRBD1 (6 bases). CDR1 is SQVTM and CDR2 is ANQGSEA in the germline V gene. The CDR3 extends over 16 amino acids. With 2 bases removed from V and 5 bases from J, the gap between germline ends came to 22 bases.

Remarks on this clonotype: A much larger clone is a single base away; this may be a read error. The chain joins TRBV7-3 to TRBJ2-2, with TRBD2 identical over 11 bases. Germline V CDR1 and CDR2: SGHTA, FQGTGA. The junction had 6 bases not matched to a gene; V was cut back by 2 bases and J by 4 bases. The CDR3 runs to 17 residues. The CDR3 DNA reads as TGTGCCAGCAGCTTATCTAGCGGGGGGACGAGCACCGGGGAGCTGTTTTTT. It codes for CASSLSSGGTSTGELFF.

The V gene is TRBV6-5, the J gene TRBJ1-2; no clear D. Germline V CDR1 and CDR2: MNHEY, SVGAGI. The V and J ends lost 6 bases and 8 bases respectively, with 19 bases between them. This CDR3 spans 14 amino acids. CDR3 DNA sequence: TGTGCCAGCAGACCCTCTCACCCGCAAAGCGGCTACACCTTC. Translated, it gives CASRPSHPQSGYTF.

The genes are TRBV7-2 and TRBJ2-7; D is possibly TRBD2 (6 bases). Trimming removed 7 bases from V and 3 bases from J, with 19 bases in between. This CDR3 contains 15 residues. CDR1 SGHTA and CDR2 FQGNSA come from the germline V gene. The CDR3 region has the DNA TGTGCCAGCACAGGGCAGGCGGGACCGAGCTACGAGCAGTACTTC. Its translation is CASTGQAGPSYEQYF.

This clonotype was seen at least ten times. The rearrangement uses TRBV28 and TRBJ1-5; D unresolved. The germline V and J ends were trimmed by 3 bases and 2 bases, with 14 bases remaining between them. Germline V gene data show CDR1 as MDHEN and CDR2 as SYDVKM. The CDR3 has 16 residues. CDR3: CASSFLNWKGNQPQHF. For the CDR3, the DNA is TGTGCCAGCAGTTTTCTGAACTGGAAGGGCAATCAGCCCCAGCATTTT.

This clonotype appeared many times. This sequence joins TRBV7-9 and TRBJ1-1, with 8 positions matching TRBD1. The V gene's germline CDR1 is SEHNR and CDR2 FQNEAQ (reference sequence). Trimming took 1 base from V and 0 from J; bases not matched to a gene: 1. The CDR3 is 15 residues long. CDR3 in amino acids: CASSLGQGMNTEAFF. The CDR3 DNA is TGTGCCAGCAGCTTAGGACAGGGGATGAACACTGAAGCTTTCTTT. The variable domain in full, with the rest retrieved from reference TRBV7-9 and TRBJ1-1, is DTGVSQNPRHKITKRGQNVTFRCDPISEHNRLYWYRQTLGQGPEFLTYFQNEAQLEKSRLLSDRFSAERPKGSFSTLEIQRTEQGDSAMYLCASSLGQGMNTEAFFGQGTRLTVV.

This clonotype showed up many times. The CDR3 is CASSQVSSAGEYEQYF. CDR3 DNA: TGTGCCAGCAGCCAAGTTTCTTCGGCGGGAGAGTACGAGCAGTACTTC. The J gene is TRBJ2-7, the V gene TRBV4-2, with 7 nucleotides matching TRBD2. The germline V gene encodes CDR1 LGHNA and CDR2 YNFKEQ. Losses at the gene ends were 1 base for V and 4 bases for J; bases not matched to a gene: 10. This CDR3 spans 16 amino acids.

Worth noting for this clonotype: A clone one base away is much larger, so this may be a read error. The rearrangement joins TRBV9 to TRBJ1-2, with D possibly matching TRBD1 (6 bases). V gave up 3 bases and J gave up 6 bases, with 18 bases separating them. CDR3 length: 15 amino acids. From germline, CDR1 is SGDLS and CDR2 YYNGEE. CDR3 region: CASSAGGALEDGYTF. As DNA, the CDR3 is TGTGCCAGCAGCGCCGGGGGGGCGTTGGAGGATGGCTACACCTTC.

The V call is TRBV20-1, the J call TRBJ1-5; perhaps TRBD1 as D (5 bases). CDR3 size: 14 residues. V lost 7 bases to trimming and J lost 4 bases, with 17 bases between them. Germline V CDR1 and CDR2: DFQATT, SNEGSKA (reference sequence). The CDR3 loop is CSVTGRWGNQPQHF. DNA for the CDR3: TGCAGTGTTACGGGACGGTGGGGTAATCAGCCCCAGCATTTT.

The gene calls are TRBV24-1 and TRBJ2-3; 10 nucleotides line up with TRBD2. The CDR3 length is 14 residues. Germline V gives CDR1 KGHDR, CDR2 SFDVKD. V shed 12 bases and J 2 bases; nucleotides not matched to a gene: 7. In nucleotides, the CDR3 is TGTGCCTCCCGTAGCGGGGGGAACACAGATACGCAGTATTTT. Its translation: CASRSGGNTDTQYF.

This clonotype was recorded at least ten times. This chain uses TRBV24-1 with TRBJ2-5, with D perhaps matching TRBD2 (5 bases). Germline values: CDR1 KGHDR, CDR2 SFDVKD. Trimming took 1 base from V and 5 from J, leaving 10 bases between them. The CDR3 is 14 amino acids. CDR3 sequence (DNA): TGTGCCACCAGTGATTTCGGGGTTTCCGAGACCCAGTACTTC. Its protein is CATSDFGVSETQYF.

The rearrangement uses TRBV9 and TRBJ1-2; D perhaps matches TRBD1 (5 bases). Trimming shortened V by 7 bases and J by 2 bases, and 18 bases separated the two germline ends. The CDR3 is made up of 15 amino acids. Germline loops: CDR1 SGDLS, CDR2 YYNGEE. The chain's CDR3 is CASCRRDPRNYGYTF. As DNA, the CDR3 is TGTGCCAGCTGCCGACGGGACCCGAGGAACTATGGCTACACCTTC.

This clonotype has a count of ten or more. This CDR3 reads CASSIAGAAYEQYF. CDR3 bases: TGTGCCAGTAGTATAGCGGGGGCTGCCTACGAGCAGTACTTC. V is TRBV19 and J is TRBJ2-7; the D gene could be TRBD1 or TRBD2 (6 bases each). CDR3 length: 14 amino acids. Germline V CDR1 and CDR2: LNHDA, SQIVND (reference sequence). V was pared by 1 base and J by 2 bases, with 9 bases between.